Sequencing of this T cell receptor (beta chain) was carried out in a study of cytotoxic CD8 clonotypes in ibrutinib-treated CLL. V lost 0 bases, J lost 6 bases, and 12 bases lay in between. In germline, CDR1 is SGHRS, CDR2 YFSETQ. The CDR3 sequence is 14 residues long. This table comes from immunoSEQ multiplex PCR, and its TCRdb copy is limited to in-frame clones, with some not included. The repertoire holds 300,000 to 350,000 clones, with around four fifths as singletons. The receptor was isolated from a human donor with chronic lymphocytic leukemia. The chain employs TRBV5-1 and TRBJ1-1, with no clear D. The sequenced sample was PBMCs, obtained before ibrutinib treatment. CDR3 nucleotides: TGCGCCAGCAGCTTGGGGCAGTTAGGATCTGAAGCTTTCTTT. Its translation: CASSLGQLGSEAFF.